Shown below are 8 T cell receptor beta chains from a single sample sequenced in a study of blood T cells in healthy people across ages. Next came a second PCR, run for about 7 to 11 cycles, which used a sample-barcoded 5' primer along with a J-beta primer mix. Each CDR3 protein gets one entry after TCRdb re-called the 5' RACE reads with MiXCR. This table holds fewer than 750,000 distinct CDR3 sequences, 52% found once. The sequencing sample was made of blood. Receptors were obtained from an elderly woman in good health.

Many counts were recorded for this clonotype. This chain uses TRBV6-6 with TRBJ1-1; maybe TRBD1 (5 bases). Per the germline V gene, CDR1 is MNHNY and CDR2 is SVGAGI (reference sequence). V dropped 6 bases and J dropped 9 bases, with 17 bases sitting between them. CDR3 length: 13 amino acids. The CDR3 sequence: CASRPTGYVKAFF. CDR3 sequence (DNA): TGTGCCAGCAGACCTACAGGATACGTAAAAGCTTTCTTT.

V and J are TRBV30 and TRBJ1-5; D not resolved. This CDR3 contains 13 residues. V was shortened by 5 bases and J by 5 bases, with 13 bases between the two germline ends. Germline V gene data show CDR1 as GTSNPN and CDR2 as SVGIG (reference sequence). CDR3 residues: CAWGSMGYQPQHF. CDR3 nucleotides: TGTGCCTGGGGATCCATGGGCTATCAGCCCCAGCATTTT.

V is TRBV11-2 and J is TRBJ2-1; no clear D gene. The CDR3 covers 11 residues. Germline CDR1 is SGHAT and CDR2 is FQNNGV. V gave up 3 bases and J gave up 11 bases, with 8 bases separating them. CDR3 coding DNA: TGTGCCAGCAGCTTGGAGCTAAAGCAGTTCTTC. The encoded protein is CASSLELKQFF.

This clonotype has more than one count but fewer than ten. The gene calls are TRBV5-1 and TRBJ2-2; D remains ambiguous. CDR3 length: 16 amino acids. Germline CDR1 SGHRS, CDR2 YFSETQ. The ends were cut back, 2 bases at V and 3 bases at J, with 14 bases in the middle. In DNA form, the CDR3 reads TGCGCCAGCAGCTTTTTTGCGCTCGGCGACACCGGGGAGCTGTTTTTT. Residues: CASSFFALGDTGELFF. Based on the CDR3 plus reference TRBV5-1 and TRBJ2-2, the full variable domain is KAGVTQTPRYLIKTRGQQVTLSCSPISGHRSVSWYQQTPGQGLQFLFEYFSETQRNKGNFPGRFSGRQFSNSRSEMNVSTLELGDSALYLCASSFFALGDTGELFFGEGSRLTVL.

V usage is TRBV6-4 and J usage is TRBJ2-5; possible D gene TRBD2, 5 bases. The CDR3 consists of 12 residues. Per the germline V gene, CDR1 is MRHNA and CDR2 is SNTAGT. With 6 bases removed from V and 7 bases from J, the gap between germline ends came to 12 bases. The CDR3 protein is CASREYAGTQYF. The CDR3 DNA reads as TGTGCCAGCAGAGAATATGCGGGGACCCAGTACTTC.

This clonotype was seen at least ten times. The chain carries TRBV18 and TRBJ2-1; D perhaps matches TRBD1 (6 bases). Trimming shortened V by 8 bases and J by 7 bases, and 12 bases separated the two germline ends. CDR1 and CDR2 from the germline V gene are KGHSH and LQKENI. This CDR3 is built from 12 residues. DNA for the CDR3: TGTGCCAGCGCGTATGACAGGAATGAGCAGTTCTTC. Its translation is CASAYDRNEQFF.

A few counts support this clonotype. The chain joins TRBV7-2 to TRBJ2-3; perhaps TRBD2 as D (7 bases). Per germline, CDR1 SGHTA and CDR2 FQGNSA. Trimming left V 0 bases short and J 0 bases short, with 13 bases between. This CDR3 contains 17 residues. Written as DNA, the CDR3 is TGTGCCAGCAGCTTAGCGCGGGGGCAGGACAGCACAGATACGCAGTATTTT. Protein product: CASSLARGQDSTDTQYF. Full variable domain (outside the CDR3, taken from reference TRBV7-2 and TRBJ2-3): GAGVSQSPSNKVTEKGKDVELRCDPISGHTALYWYRQSLGQGLEFLIYFQGNSAPDKSGLPSDRFSAERTGGSVSTLTIQRTQQEDSAVYLCASSLARGQDSTDTQYFGPGTRLTVL.

CDR3 in amino acids: CASSHLGQGVRETQYF. DNA of the CDR3: TGTGCCAGCAGTCACCTGGGACAGGGGGTCAGAGAGACCCAGTACTTC. The V and J genes are TRBV3-1 and TRBJ2-7; TRBD1 matches 11 bases. Gene TRBJ2-5 matches the end of the DNA better, so the J call may be wrong. The CDR3 loop spans 16 amino acids. Germline loops: CDR1 LGHDT, CDR2 YNNKEL (reference sequence).